The clone carrying this TCR beta chain was counted a single time. V was shortened by 5 bases and J by 4 bases, with 14 bases between the two germline ends. The germline V gene encodes CDR1 MNHGY and CDR2 SAAAGT. The CDR3 loop spans 15 amino acids. The data originate from a study of preoperative IRX-2 immunotherapy in early breast cancer. Repertoires were generated with immunoSEQ multiplex PCR, while TCRdb's copy carries only in-frame clones and drops some. The repertoire includes around 29,000 clones, 82% of them detected once, and around 3.1% sits in the top ten. The treatment: preoperative locoregional IRX-2 cytokine immunotherapy. This phase Ib study tested locoregional IRX-2 cytokine immunotherapy given before surgery.

The sequence derives from a human donor with breast cancer. This sample was gathered from a patient treated with IRX-2 immunotherapy. The genes are TRBV6-8 and TRBJ2-2; D might be TRBD1 (5 bases). The CDR3: CASSPSGIGTGELFF. For the CDR3, the DNA is TGTGCCAGCAGTCCATCAGGGATCGGCACCGGGGAGCTGTTTTTT.